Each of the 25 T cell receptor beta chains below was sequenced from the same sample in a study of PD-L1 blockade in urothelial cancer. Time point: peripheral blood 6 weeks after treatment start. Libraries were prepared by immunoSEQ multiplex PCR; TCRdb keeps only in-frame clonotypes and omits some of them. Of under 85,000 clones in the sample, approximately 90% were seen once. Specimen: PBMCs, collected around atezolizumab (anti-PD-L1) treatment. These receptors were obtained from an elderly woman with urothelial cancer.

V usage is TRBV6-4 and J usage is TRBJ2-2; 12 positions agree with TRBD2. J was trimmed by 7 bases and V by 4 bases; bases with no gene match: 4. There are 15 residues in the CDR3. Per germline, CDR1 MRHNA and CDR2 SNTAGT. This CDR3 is CASSATSGGLGELFF. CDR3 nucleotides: TGTGCCAGCAGTGCGACTAGCGGGGGTCTCGGGGAGCTGTTTTTT.

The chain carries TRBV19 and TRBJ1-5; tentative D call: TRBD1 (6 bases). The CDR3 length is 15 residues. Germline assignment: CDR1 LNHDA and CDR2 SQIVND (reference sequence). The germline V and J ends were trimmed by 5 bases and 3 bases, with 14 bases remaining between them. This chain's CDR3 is CASSPRDNPNQPQHF. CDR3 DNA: TGTGCCAGTAGTCCCCGGGACAACCCCAATCAGCCCCAGCATTTT.

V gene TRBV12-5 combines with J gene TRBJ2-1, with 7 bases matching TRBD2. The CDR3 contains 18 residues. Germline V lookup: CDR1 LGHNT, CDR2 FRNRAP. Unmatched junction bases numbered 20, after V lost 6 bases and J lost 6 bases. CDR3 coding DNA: TGTGCTAGTGGCGCCTCTCTTAGACTAGCCGATAGGAGCAATGAGCAGTTCTTC. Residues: CASGASLRLADRSNEQFF.

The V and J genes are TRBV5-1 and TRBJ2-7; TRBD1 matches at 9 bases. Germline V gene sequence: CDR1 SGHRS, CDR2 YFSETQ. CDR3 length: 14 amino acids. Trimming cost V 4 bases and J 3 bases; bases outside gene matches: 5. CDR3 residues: CASSRGTGNYEQYF. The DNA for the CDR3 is TGCGCCAGCAGCAGGGGGACAGGGAACTACGAGCAGTACTTC.

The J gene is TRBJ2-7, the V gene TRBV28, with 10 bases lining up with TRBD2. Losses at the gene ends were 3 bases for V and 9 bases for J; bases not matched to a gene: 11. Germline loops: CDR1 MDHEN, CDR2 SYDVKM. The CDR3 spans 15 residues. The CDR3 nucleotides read TGTGCCAGCAGTTTGCCACTAGCGGGAAAAGGCGGGCAGTACTTC. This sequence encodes CASSLPLAGKGGQYF.

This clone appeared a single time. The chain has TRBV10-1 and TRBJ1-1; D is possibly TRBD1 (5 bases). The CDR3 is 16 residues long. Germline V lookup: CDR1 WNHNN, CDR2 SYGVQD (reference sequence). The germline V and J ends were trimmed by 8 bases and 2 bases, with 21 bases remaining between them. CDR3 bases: TGCGCCAGCCCCCTCACCCACCAGGGATTCAACACTGAAGCTTTCTTT. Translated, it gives CASPLTHQGFNTEAFF.

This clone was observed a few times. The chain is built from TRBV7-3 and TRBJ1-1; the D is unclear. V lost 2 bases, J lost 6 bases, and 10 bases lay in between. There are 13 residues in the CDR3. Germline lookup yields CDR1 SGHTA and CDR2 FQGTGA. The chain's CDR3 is CASSLGSTAEAFF. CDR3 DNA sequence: TGTGCCAGCAGCTTAGGTTCTACTGCTGAAGCTTTCTTT.

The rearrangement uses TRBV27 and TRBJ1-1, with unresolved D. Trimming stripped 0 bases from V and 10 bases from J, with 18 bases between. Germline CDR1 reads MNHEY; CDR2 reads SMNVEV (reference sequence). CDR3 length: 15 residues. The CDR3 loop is CASSLSYGYGAAAFF. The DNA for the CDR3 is TGTGCCAGCAGTTTATCGTATGGGTACGGAGCCGCAGCTTTCTTT.

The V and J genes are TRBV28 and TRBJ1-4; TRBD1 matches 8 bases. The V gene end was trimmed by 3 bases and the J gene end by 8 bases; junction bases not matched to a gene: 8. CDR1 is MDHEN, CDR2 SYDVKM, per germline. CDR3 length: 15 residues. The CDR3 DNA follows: TGTGCCAGCAGTTTGTCTCAGGGGGCTCGGGAAAAACTGTTTTTT. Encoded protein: CASSLSQGAREKLFF.

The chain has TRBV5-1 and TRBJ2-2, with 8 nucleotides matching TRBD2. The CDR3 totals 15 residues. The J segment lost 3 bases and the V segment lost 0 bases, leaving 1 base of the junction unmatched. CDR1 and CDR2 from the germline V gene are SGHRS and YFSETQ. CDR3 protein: CASSLAGGDTGELFF. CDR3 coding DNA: TGCGCCAGCAGCTTGGCCGGGGGGGACACCGGGGAGCTGTTTTTT. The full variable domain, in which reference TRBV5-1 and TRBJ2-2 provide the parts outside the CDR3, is KAGVTQTPRYLIKTRGQQVTLSCSPISGHRSVSWYQQTPGQGLQFLFEYFSETQRNKGNFPGRFSGRQFSNSRSEMNVSTLELGDSALYLCASSLAGGDTGELFFGEGSRLTVL.

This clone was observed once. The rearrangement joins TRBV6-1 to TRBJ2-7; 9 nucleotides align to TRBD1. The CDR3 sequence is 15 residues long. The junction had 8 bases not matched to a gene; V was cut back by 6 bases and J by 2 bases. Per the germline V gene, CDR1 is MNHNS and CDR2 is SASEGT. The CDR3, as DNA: TGTGCCAGCAGAACCCACGGGACAGGGACCTACGAGCAGTACTTC. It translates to CASRTHGTGTYEQYF.

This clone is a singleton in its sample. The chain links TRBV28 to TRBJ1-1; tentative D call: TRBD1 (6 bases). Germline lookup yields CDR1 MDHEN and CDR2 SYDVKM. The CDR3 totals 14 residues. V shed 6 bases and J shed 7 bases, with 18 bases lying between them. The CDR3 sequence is CASRRGSAFIEAFF. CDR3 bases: TGTGCCAGCAGAAGGGGGTCAGCCTTCATTGAAGCTTTCTTT.

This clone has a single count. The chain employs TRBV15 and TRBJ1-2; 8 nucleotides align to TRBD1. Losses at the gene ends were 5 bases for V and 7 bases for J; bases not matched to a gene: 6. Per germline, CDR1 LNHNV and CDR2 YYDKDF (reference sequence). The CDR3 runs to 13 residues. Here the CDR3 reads CATSGQGLGGYTF. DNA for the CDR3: TGTGCCACCAGCGGACAGGGTTTAGGTGGCTACACCTTC.

The CDR3: CASSQSSGTSGTGELFF. The DNA for the CDR3 is TGTGCCAGCAGCCAATCTTCCGGGACTAGCGGGACCGGGGAGCTGTTTTTT. The gene calls are TRBV4-2 and TRBJ2-2; TRBD2 agrees at 12 bases. There are 17 residues in the CDR3. The germline V gene has CDR1 LGHNA and CDR2 YNFKEQ. V shed 2 bases, J shed 5 bases, and the junction held 6 bases outside the gene matches.

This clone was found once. Here the CDR3 DNA reads TGTGCCAGCAGCTGGACAGGTGGACAAGAGACCCAGTACTTC. It translates to CASSWTGGQETQYF. The chain joins TRBV5-6 to TRBJ2-5, with 7 bases aligning to TRBD1. V was pared by 3 bases and J by 2 bases, with 4 bases of the junction left unmatched. The CDR3 sequence is 14 residues long. The germline V gene has CDR1 SGHDT and CDR2 YYEEEE.

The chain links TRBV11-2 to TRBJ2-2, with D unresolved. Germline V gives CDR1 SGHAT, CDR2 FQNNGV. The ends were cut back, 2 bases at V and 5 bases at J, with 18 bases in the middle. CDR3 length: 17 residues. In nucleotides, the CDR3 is TGTGCCAGCAGCTTATCTCTTTTACTCGCGGAAACCGGGGAGCTGTTTTTT. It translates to CASSLSLLLAETGELFF. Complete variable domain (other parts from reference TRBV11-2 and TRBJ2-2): EAGVAQSPRYKIIEKRQSVAFWCNPISGHATLYWYQQILGQGPKLLIQFQNNGVVDDSQLPKDRFSAERLKGVDSTLKIQPAKLEDSAVYLCASSLSLLLAETGELFFGEGSRLTVL.

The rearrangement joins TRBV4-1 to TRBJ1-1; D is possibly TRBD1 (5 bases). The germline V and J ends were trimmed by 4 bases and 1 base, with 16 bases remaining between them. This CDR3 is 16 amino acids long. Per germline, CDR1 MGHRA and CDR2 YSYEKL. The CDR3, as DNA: TGCGCCAGCAGCCCCCATCCGGGACTCCCGAACACTGAAGCTTTCTTT. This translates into CASSPHPGLPNTEAFF.

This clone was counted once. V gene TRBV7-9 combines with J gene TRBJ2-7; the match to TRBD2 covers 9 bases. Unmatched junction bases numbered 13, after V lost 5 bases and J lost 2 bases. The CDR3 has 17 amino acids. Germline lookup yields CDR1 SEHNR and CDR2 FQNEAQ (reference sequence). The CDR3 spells CASSRSPSSGNPYEQYF. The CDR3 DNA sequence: TGTGCCAGCAGCCGTTCCCCCTCTAGCGGGAATCCCTACGAGCAGTACTTC.

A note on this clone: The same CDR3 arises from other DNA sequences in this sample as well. The CDR3 nucleotides read TGTGCCAGCAGCTTAGCCGAAGAGACCCAGTACTTC. Its protein product is CASSLAEETQYF. This chain joins TRBV11-2 and TRBJ2-5, with unresolved D. Trimming took 1 base from V and 3 from J, leaving 3 bases between them. The CDR3 extends over 12 amino acids. From germline, CDR1 is SGHAT and CDR2 FQNNGV.

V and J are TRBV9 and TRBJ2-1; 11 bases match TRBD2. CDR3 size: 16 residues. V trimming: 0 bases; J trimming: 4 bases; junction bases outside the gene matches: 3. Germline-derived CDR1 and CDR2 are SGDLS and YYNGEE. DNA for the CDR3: TGTGCCAGCAGCGTAGAGTCTAGCGGGAGGTACAATGAGCAGTTCTTC. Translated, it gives CASSVESSGRYNEQFF.

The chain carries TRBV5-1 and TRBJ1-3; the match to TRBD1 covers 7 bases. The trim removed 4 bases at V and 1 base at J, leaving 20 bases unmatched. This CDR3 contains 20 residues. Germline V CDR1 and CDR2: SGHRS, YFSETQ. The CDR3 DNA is TGCGCCAGCAGCACCTCCGGGACAGAGGTGGGCCCCGCGTCTGGAAACACCATATATTTT. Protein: CASSTSGTEVGPASGNTIYF.

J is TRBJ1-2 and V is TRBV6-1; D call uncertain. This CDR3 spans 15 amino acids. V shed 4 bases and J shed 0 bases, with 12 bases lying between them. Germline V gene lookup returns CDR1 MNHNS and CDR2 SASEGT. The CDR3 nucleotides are TGTGCCAGCAGTGGGGCGGGTAGGCCTAACTATGGCTACACCTTC. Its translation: CASSGAGRPNYGYTF.

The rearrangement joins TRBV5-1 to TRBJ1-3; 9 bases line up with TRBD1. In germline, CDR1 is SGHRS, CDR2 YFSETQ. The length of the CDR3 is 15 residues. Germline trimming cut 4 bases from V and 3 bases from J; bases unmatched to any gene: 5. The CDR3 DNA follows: TGCGCCAGCAGCCTTAGGACAGGGGATGGAAACACCATATATTTT. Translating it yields CASSLRTGDGNTIYF. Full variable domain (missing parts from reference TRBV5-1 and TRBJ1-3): KAGVTQTPRYLIKTRGQQVTLSCSPISGHRSVSWYQQTPGQGLQFLFEYFSETQRNKGNFPGRFSGRQFSNSRSEMNVSTLELGDSALYLCASSLRTGDGNTIYFGEGSWLTVV.

CDR3 coding DNA: TGCGCCAGCAGCTATCCGGGACAGGGGTTAGCTGGGGCCAACGTCCTGACTTTC. The encoded protein is CASSYPGQGLAGANVLTF. This sequence joins TRBV5-1 and TRBJ2-6; TRBD1 matches at 10 bases. CDR3 length: 18 residues. Germline CDR1 and CDR2: SGHRS and YFSETQ. Trimming removed 3 bases from V and 2 bases from J; junction bases left unmatched: 8.

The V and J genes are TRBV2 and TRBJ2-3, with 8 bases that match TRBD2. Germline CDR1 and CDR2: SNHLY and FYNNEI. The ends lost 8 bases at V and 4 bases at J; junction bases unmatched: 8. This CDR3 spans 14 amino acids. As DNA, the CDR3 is TGTGCCAGCTCCCGTAGCGGGAAGGCAGATACGCAGTATTTT. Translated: CASSRSGKADTQYF. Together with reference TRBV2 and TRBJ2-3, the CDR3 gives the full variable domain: EPEVTQTPSHQVTQMGQEVILRCVPISNHLYFYWYRQILGQKVEFLVSFYNNEISEKSEIFDDQFSVERPDGSNFTLKIRSTKLEDSAMYFCASSRSGKADTQYFGPGTRLTVL.